The 9 T cell receptor beta chains below come from one sample, sequenced in a study of cytomegalovirus exposure and HLA in healthy donors. The primer mix had 60 Vbeta and 13 Jbeta primers. Assay: immunoSEQ multiplex PCR; the TCRdb copy retains only in-frame clones and omits some. The profile shows around 190,000 clones, about four fifths of them singletons. Sequencing used PBMCs. Receptor source: a middle-aged man in good health and CMV-seropositive.

The chain links TRBV9 to TRBJ2-1, with a possible D match to TRBD1 (6 bases). Germline CDR1 reads SGDLS; CDR2 reads YYNGEE. The CDR3 has 14 amino acids. V lost 3 bases and J lost 8, with 15 bases in between. CDR3 in DNA: TGTGCCAGCAGCGGGGGGCAGGGTTGGCATGAGCAGTTCTTC. It encodes CASSGGQGWHEQFF.

This chain joins TRBV28 and TRBJ1-1, with D tentatively TRBD1 (6 bases). The germline V gene has CDR1 MDHEN and CDR2 SYDVKM. Trimming pared 2 bases from V and 4 bases from J, leaving 11 bases between. The CDR3 spans 14 residues. The CDR3 DNA reads TGTGCCAGCAGTTTAATTACAGGGAGCACTGAAGCTTTCTTT. It encodes CASSLITGSTEAFF. Complete variable domain (other parts from reference TRBV28 and TRBJ1-1): DVKVTQSSRYLVKRTGEKVFLECVQDMDHENMFWYRQDPGLGLRLIYFSYDVKMKEKGDIPEGYSVSREKKERFSLILESASTNQTSMYLCASSLITGSTEAFFGQGTRLTVV.

The genes are TRBV4-1 and TRBJ1-2, with TRBD1 matching 7 bases. Trimming cost V 6 bases and J 2 bases; bases outside gene matches: 0. The germline gives CDR1 MGHRA, CDR2 YSYEKL. The CDR3 has 12 residues. CDR3 DNA: TGCGCCAGCAGGGGACAGAACTATGGCTACACCTTC. Translation: CASRGQNYGYTF.

The rearrangement joins TRBV5-8 to TRBJ1-5, with D possibly matching TRBD1 (5 bases). The germline V gene encodes CDR1 SGHTS and CDR2 YDEGEE. V was trimmed by 4 bases and J by 1 base, leaving 18 bases between them. The CDR3 length is 17 residues. Here the CDR3 DNA reads TGTGCCAGCAGCCCTGGGGGGGATGTCCTAAGCAATCAGCCCCAGCATTTT. It is translated as CASSPGGDVLSNQPQHF.

The chain is built from TRBV13 and TRBJ2-2, with 7 bases matching TRBD1. Germline-derived CDR1 and CDR2 are PRHDT and FYEKMQ (reference sequence). The CDR3 consists of 17 residues. Germline trimming cut 2 bases from V and 5 bases from J; bases unmatched to any gene: 11. CDR3 protein: CASSLLGRGRKTGELFF. The CDR3 nucleotides are TGTGCCAGCAGCTTATTGGGCAGGGGGAGAAAAACCGGGGAGCTGTTTTTT.

In its sample, this clone was seen a few times. The chain carries TRBV7-3 and TRBJ1-1; unclear D gene. Trimming removed 5 bases at V and 3 bases at J, with 10 bases between. Germline lookup yields CDR1 SGHTA and CDR2 FQGTGA. There are 13 residues in the CDR3. CDR3 protein: CASSPERDTEAFF. The CDR3 DNA is TGTGCCAGCAGCCCAGAGAGGGACACTGAAGCTTTCTTT.

V usage is TRBV5-4 and J usage is TRBJ2-7; 7 bases match TRBD1. Germline CDR1 reads SGHNT; CDR2 reads YYREEE (reference sequence). Trimming at V came to 4 bases and at J to 3 bases, leaving 10 bases not matched to a gene. The CDR3 consists of 15 residues. This CDR3 reads CASSIEQGPLYEQYF. CDR3 DNA sequence: TGTGCCAGCAGCATTGAACAGGGGCCCCTCTACGAGCAGTACTTC.

This chain uses TRBV7-2 with TRBJ1-2; TRBD1 matches at 7 bases. Germline V gene data show CDR1 as SGHTA and CDR2 as FQGNSA. The CDR3 totals 14 residues. V was pared by 0 bases and J by 4 bases, with 2 bases of the junction left unmatched. CDR3 region: CASSLAGTAYGYTF. The CDR3 region has the DNA TGTGCCAGCAGCTTAGCCGGGACAGCCTATGGCTACACCTTC.

This clone was seen a few times. The V gene is TRBV6-6, the J gene TRBJ2-2; D possibly corresponds to TRBD1 (6 bases). Germline V gives CDR1 MNHNY, CDR2 SVGAGI (reference sequence). This CDR3 region has 15 residues. Deletions cut 5 bases from V and 0 bases from J, with 10 bases between. The CDR3 DNA reads TGTGCCAGCAGTCCCAACAGGGCGAACACCGGGGAGCTGTTTTTT. Encoded protein: CASSPNRANTGELFF.